A selection of T cell receptor beta chains follows, all from one sample in a study of T cells in narcolepsy. Using immunoSEQ multiplex PCR, the repertoire was profiled, and TCRdb retains in-frame clones only, with some absent. Of about 35,000 clones in the sample, roughly 80% were seen once. The specimen sequenced was memory (CD45RA-) CD4+ T cells from blood. The receptors were gathered from a human donor in good health. Each CDR3 is given with its conserved first and last residue. A D gene is named only where the DNA matches it firmly. Size tells how often a clone was seen (once, few, many) or the class of an expanded clone, and some rows leave it out.

cdr3_length	j_call	d_call	clone_size	v_call	cdr3_aa	cdr3_nt
15	TRBJ1-5	-	-	TRBV5-5	CASSLVGSSNQPQHF	TGTGCCAGCAGCTTGGTCGGAAGTAGCAATCAGCCCCAGCATTTT
16	TRBJ1-2	TRBD1	-	TRBV19	CASRQLTGGGNYGYTF	TGTGCCAGTAGACAACTCACAGGGGGCGGTAACTATGGCTACACCTTC
13	TRBJ2-5	-	few	TRBV2	CASRGQKRETQYF	TGTGCCAGCAGAGGACAGAAAAGAGAGACCCAGTACTTC
11	TRBJ1-2	-	-	TRBV2	CASSLNRGYTF	TGTGCCAGCAGTCTTAATCGGGGCTACACCTTC
13	TRBJ1-2	-	-	TRBV6-1	CASIGPGIYGYTF	TGTGCCAGCATAGGCCCGGGGATTTATGGCTACACCTTC
16	TRBJ2-3	-	-	TRBV6-6	CASSPRGGTRTDTQYF	TGTGCCAGCAGTCCCCGAGGTGGGACCCGCACAGATACGCAGTATTTT
17	TRBJ2-2	TRBD2	-	TRBV7-8	CASSAPGGATNTGELFF	TGTGCCAGCAGCGCCCCGGGGGGGGCGACGAACACCGGGGAGCTGTTTTTT
15	TRBJ2-3	TRBD2	-	TRBV15	CATSRVAGLTDTQYF	TGTGCCACCAGCAGAGTAGCGGGGCTCACAGATACGCAGTATTTT
15	TRBJ2-3	-	once	TRBV6-1	CASSGLGGATDTQYF	TGTGCCAGCAGTGGCCTCGGCGGGGCCACAGATACGCAGTATTTT
12	TRBJ1-2	-	-	TRBV6-1	CASSERLGGYTF	TGTGCCAGCAGTGAAAGACTGGGAGGCTACACCTTC
15	TRBJ2-7	TRBD2	-	TRBV30	CAWTAKSGKSYEQYF	TGTGCCTGGACAGCTAAGAGCGGGAAGTCCTACGAGCAGTACTTC
12	TRBJ2-7	-	-	TRBV7-9	CASSLTGTEQYF	TGTGCCAGCAGCTTAACAGGGACCGAGCAGTACTTC
14	TRBJ1-5	-	-	TRBV4-3	CASSQDPVNQPQHF	TGCGCCAGCAGCCAAGATCCCGTCAATCAGCCCCAGCATTTT